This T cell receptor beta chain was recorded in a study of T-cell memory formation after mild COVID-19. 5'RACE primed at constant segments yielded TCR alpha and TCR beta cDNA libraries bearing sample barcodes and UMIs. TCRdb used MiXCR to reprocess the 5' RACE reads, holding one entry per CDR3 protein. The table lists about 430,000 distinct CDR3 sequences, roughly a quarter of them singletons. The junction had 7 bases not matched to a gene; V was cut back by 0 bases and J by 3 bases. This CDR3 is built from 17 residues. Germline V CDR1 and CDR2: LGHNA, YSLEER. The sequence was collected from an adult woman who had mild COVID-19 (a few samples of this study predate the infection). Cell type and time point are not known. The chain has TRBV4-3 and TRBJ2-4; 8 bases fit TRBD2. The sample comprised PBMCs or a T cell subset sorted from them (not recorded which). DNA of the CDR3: TGCGCCAGCAGCCAAGATCGAAGCGGGAGTAGCAAAAACATTCAGTACTTC. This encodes CASSQDRSGSSKNIQYF.